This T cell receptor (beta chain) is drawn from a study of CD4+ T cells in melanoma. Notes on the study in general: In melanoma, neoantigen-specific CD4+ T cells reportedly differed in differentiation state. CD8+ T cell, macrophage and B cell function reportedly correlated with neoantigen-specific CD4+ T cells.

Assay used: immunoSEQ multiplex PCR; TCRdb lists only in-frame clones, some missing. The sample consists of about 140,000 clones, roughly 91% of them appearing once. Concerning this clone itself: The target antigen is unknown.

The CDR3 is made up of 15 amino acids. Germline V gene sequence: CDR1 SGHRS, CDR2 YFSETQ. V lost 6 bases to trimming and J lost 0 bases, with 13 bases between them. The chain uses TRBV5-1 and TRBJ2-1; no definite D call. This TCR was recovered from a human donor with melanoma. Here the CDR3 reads CASNPGTASYNEQFF. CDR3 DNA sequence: TGCGCCAGCAACCCCGGAACAGCCTCCTACAATGAGCAGTTCTTC.